These 15 T cell receptor beta chains share one sample of origin, sequenced in a study of CD8+CD57+ T cells in acquired aplastic anemia. Genomic DNA constituted the template upon which TCR beta VDJ and CDR3 profiling was performed. One entry per CDR3 protein, called by TCRdb with MiXCR from the reads. The data contain approximately 59,000 distinct CDR3 sequences, 57% of them singletons. Flow cytometry had shown expanded CD8+CD57+ cells in the patients chosen for sequencing. Sequences were obtained from sorted CD4+, CD8+, or CD8+CD57+ T cells (not recorded which) from PBMCs. These receptors all come from a human donor with aplastic anemia.

With regard to this clonotype: The conserved phenylalanine or tryptophan normally closing the CDR3 is absent here, so this likely arose from a read error. This chain joins TRBV19 and TRBJ2-1, with TRBD2 matching over 7 bases. Trimming removed 4 bases from V and 2 bases from J; junction bases left unmatched: 5. The CDR3 spans 15 residues. The germline V gene has CDR1 LNHDA and CDR2 SQIVND (reference sequence). CDR3 coding DNA: TGTGCCAGTAGTACAGCTAGCGGAGCCTACAATGAGCAGTTCCTC. Amino acid sequence: CASSTASGAYNEQFL.

This clonotype has ten or more counts. The chain employs TRBV9 and TRBJ1-2; possible D gene TRBD1, 6 bases. Germline CDR1 and CDR2: SGDLS and YYNGEE. Trimming took off 4 bases at V and 8 bases at J, with 12 bases between the two ends. CDR3 length: 12 amino acids. CDR3 nucleotides: TGTGCCAGCAGCTCCTGGACAGTCGGCTACACCTTC. Its protein product is CASSSWTVGYTF.

This clonotype was seen many times. The gene calls are TRBV9 and TRBJ2-3; no clear D gene. The CDR3 is 14 residues long. Germline values: CDR1 SGDLS, CDR2 YYNGEE. The V gene lost 0 bases and the J gene lost 3 bases, with 8 bases spanning the gap. The CDR3 here is CASSVEGRTDTQYF. CDR3 coding DNA: TGTGCCAGCAGCGTAGAGGGAAGAACAGATACGCAGTATTTT.

This chain connects TRBV20-1 to TRBJ1-2; D gene uncertain. Per the germline V gene, CDR1 is DFQATT and CDR2 is SNEGSKA (reference sequence). The CDR3 is made up of 8 amino acids. Trimming pared 5 bases from V and 6 bases from J, leaving 1 base between. DNA of the CDR3: TGCAGTGCTGATGGCTACACCTTC. Protein product: CSADGYTF.

The J gene is TRBJ1-2, the V gene TRBV3-1; 7 nucleotides align to TRBD1. The CDR3 covers 13 residues. The V segment lost 0 bases and the J segment 8 bases; nucleotides outside the gene matches: 3. In germline, CDR1 is LGHDT, CDR2 YNNKEL (reference sequence). CDR3: CASSQETGFGYTF. In DNA form, the CDR3 reads TGTGCCAGCAGCCAAGAGACAGGGTTCGGCTACACCTTC.

This clonotype occurred many times. The rearrangement joins TRBV19 to TRBJ2-1; D remains ambiguous. The CDR3 spans 15 residues. Germline V gene sequence: CDR1 LNHDA, CDR2 SQIVND (reference sequence). V dropped 5 bases and J dropped 0 bases, with 11 bases sitting between them. The CDR3: CASSGDTSSYNEQFF. As DNA, the CDR3 is TGTGCCAGTAGTGGAGACACAAGCTCCTACAATGAGCAGTTCTTC.

The chain carries TRBV7-8 and TRBJ2-7; D is unresolved. Trimming took off 3 bases at V and 2 bases at J, with 8 bases between the two ends. CDR3 length equals 13 residues. The V gene's germline CDR1 is SGHVS and CDR2 FQNEAQ. The CDR3 bases are TGTGCCAGCAGCTTGGACGGCCCCTACGAGCAGTACTTC. It codes for CASSLDGPYEQYF.

The chain is built from TRBV24-1 and TRBJ2-7; 8 nucleotides agree with TRBD2. The CDR3 runs to 14 residues. Germline CDR1 reads KGHDR; CDR2 reads SFDVKD. V shed 5 bases, J shed 3 bases, and the junction held 5 bases outside the gene matches. The CDR3 reads CATSAPGGFYEQYF. The CDR3 DNA reads TGTGCCACCAGTGCCCCGGGGGGGTTCTACGAGCAGTACTTC.

This clonotype was observed many times. The CDR3 region has the DNA TGCGCCAGCAGCCAAGAAAGGCAGGGGCCCCCCTACGAGCAGTACTTC. It is translated as CASSQERQGPPYEQYF. The chain links TRBV4-3 to TRBJ2-7; TRBD1 might be the D (6 bases). The germline V gene encodes CDR1 LGHNA and CDR2 YSLEER. Between the trimmed V and J ends, which lost 0 bases and 2 bases, there was a span of 14 bases. The CDR3 sequence is 16 residues long.

This clonotype was found many times. This rearrangement joins TRBV30 to TRBJ1-1; TRBD1 aligns across 7 bases. This CDR3 region has 13 residues. The junction had 8 bases not matched to a gene; V was cut back by 5 bases and J by 5 bases. Germline CDR1 and CDR2: GTSNPN and SVGIG (reference sequence). The CDR3 coding sequence is TGTGCCTGGGCACAGGGGTGGGAGACTGAAGCTTTCTTT. Amino acid sequence: CAWAQGWETEAFF.

The chain couples TRBV14 to TRBJ1-1, with TRBD1 as a possible D gene (6 bases). This CDR3 spans 14 amino acids. Trimming cost V 5 bases and J 1 base, with 11 bases left between them. Germline CDR1 and CDR2: SGHDN and FVKESK. This CDR3 reads CASSGGGANTEAFF. The CDR3 bases are TGTGCCAGCAGCGGAGGGGGTGCGAACACTGAAGCTTTCTTT. The entire variable domain, with the rest obtained from reference TRBV14 and TRBJ1-1, is as follows: EAGVTQFPSHSVIEKGQTVTLRCDPISGHDNLYWYRRVMGKEIKFLLHFVKESKQDESGMPNNRFLAERTGGTYSTLKVQPAELEDSGVYFCASSGGGANTEAFFGQGTRLTVV.

With regard to this clonotype: A much larger clone is a single base away; this may be a read error. CDR3 DNA: TGTGCCAGCAGTTCCCAGGGTAGGCGGGGGACTTCCTACAATGAGCAGTTCTTC. It is translated as CASSSQGRRGTSYNEQFF. V usage is TRBV12-3 or TRBV12-4 and J usage is TRBJ2-1; 7 bases match TRBD2. V lost 4 bases, J lost 1 base, and 13 bases stayed unmatched. This CDR3 contains 18 residues.

The chain recombines TRBV4-1 with TRBJ1-4, with a possible D match to TRBD1 (6 bases). Trimming pared 0 bases from V and 7 bases from J, leaving 15 bases between. The CDR3 consists of 16 residues. Germline V gene data show CDR1 as MGHRA and CDR2 as YSYEKL. CDR3 nucleotide sequence: TGCGCCAGCAGCCAAGATCGGGCAGGGGACCCTGAAAAACTGTTTTTT. It yields the protein CASSQDRAGDPEKLFF.

In this sample, this clonotype turned up many times. The chain couples TRBV9 to TRBJ2-5; 8 nucleotides match TRBD1. The V segment lost 0 bases and the J segment 5 bases; nucleotides outside the gene matches: 6. This CDR3 contains 15 residues. Germline V CDR1 and CDR2: SGDLS, YYNGEE. The CDR3 DNA is TGTGCCAGCAGCGTAGGAAGGACAGGGTTGGAGACCCAGTACTTC. As protein: CASSVGRTGLETQYF.

The rearrangement joins TRBV24-1 to TRBJ2-7; D is unclear. Trimming pared 1 base from V and 3 bases from J, leaving 18 bases between. CDR3 length equals 17 residues. Germline V gives CDR1 KGHDR, CDR2 SFDVKD. CDR3 in amino acids: CATSDFFGYKTVYEQYV. In DNA, the CDR3 is TGTGCCACCAGTGATTTTTTCGGCTACAAAACCGTCTACGAGCAGTACGTC.